This T cell receptor beta chain was captured by sequencing in a study of regulatory T cells in long-lasting Graves disease. Study-level results: For persistent Graves' patients, TCR diversity was lower than for newly diagnosed ones.

Trimming took off 0 bases at V and 5 bases at J, with 12 bases between the two ends. Looked up from germline, CDR1 is LGHDT and CDR2 is YNNKEL (reference sequence). CDR3 length: 15 residues. For this clonotype: Its target is unknown.

HTBI primers from iRepertoire and Arm-PCR of CDR3 regions yielded the TCR beta libraries. TCRdb recomputed calls from the multiplex PCR reads with MiXCR, one row per CDR3 protein. Among 450,000 to 500,000 distinct CDR3 sequences listed, 15% to 20% were seen once. Sample time point: newly diagnosed GD, antithyroid drugs for less than 3 months. Construction of the TCR library relied on RNA isolated from PBMCs. These same data were also listed under a study on T cells in Graves' hyperthyroidism and ophthalmopathy. As that study records: Graves' hyperthyroidism without ophthalmopathy progression within 18 months was termed stable. Those with hyperthyroidism were 18 to 65 years old, newly diagnosed, and ill for under 2 months. A median around 6.8 months before onset, the model predicted ophthalmopathy.

Sequencing used peripheral blood mononuclear cells (PBMCs), obtained at new diagnosis, from a patient treated with antithyroid drugs. J is TRBJ2-3 and V is TRBV3-1; tentatively, D is TRBD1 (5 bases). The sequence came from a man aged 35-49 years with Graves disease. CDR3: CASSQERRQLDTQYF. The CDR3 nucleotides are TGTGCCAGCAGCCAAGAACGCAGACAGTTAGATACGCAGTATTTT.